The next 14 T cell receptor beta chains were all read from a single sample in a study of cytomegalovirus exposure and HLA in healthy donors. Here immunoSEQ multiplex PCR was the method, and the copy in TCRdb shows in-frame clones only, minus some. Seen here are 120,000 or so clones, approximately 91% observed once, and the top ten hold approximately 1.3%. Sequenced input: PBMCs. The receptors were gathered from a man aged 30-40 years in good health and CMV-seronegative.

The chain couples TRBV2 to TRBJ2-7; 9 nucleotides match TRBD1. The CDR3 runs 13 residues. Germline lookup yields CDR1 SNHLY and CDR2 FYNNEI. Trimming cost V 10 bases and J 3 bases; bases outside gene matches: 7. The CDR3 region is CATGTGTFYEQYF. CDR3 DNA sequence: TGTGCCACCGGGACAGGGACCTTCTACGAGCAGTACTTC.

The CDR3 sequence is CASSPTLTENYGYTF. In nucleotides, the CDR3 is TGTGCCAGCAGTCCTACCCTGACTGAGAACTATGGCTACACCTTC. The chain combines TRBV6-5 with TRBJ1-2; D gene ambiguous. Germline assignment: CDR1 MNHEY and CDR2 SVGAGI. The ends were cut back, 5 bases at V and 2 bases at J, with 15 bases in the middle. The CDR3 contains 15 residues.

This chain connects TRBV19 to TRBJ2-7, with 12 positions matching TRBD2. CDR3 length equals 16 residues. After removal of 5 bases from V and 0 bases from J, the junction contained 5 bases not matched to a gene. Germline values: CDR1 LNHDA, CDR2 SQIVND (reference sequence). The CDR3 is CASSDPGLAGSYEQYF. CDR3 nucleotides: TGTGCCAGTAGTGATCCGGGACTAGCGGGCTCCTACGAGCAGTACTTC.

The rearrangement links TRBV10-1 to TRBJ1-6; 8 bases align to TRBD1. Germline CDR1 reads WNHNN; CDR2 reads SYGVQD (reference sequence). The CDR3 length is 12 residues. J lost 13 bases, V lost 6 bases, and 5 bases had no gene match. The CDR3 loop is CASSRGLGPLHF. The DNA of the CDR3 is TGCGCCAGCAGCAGGGGGCTCGGGCCCCTCCACTTT.

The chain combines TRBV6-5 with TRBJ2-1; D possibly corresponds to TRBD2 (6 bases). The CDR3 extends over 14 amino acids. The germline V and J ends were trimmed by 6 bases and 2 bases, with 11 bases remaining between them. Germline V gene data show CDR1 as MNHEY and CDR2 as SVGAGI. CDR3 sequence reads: CASSQAGAYNEQFF. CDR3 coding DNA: TGTGCCAGCAGCCAAGCGGGCGCCTACAATGAGCAGTTCTTC.

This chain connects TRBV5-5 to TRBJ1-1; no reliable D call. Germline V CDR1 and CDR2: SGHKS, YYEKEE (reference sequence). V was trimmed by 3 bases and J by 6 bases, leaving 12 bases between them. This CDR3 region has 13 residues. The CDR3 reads CASSWSYAAEAFF. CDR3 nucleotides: TGTGCCAGCAGCTGGAGCTATGCAGCTGAAGCTTTCTTT. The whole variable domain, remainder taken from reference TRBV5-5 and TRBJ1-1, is DAGVTQSPTHLIKTRGQQVTLRCSPISGHKSVSWYQQVLGQGPQFIFQYYEKEERGRGNFPDRFSARQFPNYSSELNVNALLLGDSALYLCASSWSYAAEAFFGQGTRLTVV.

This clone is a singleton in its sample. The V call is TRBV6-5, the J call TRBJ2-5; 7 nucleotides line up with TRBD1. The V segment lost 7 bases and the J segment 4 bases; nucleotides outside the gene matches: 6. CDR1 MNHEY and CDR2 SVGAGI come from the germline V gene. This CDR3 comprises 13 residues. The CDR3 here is CASKGGEGETQYF. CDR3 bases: TGTGCCAGCAAAGGGGGCGAGGGAGAGACCCAGTACTTC.

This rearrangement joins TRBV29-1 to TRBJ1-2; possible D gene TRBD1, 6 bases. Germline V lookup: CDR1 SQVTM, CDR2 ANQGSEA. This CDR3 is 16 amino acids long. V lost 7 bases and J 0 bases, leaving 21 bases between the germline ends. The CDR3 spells CSAGGGGALTNYGYTF. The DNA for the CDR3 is TGCAGCGCCGGAGGGGGGGGTGCCCTAACTAACTATGGCTACACCTTC.

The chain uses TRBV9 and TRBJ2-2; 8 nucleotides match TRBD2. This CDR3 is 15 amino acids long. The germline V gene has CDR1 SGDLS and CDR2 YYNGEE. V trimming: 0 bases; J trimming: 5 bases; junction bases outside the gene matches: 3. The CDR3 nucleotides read TGTGCCAGCAGCGTAGCTGGGACTAGTACCGGGGAGCTGTTTTTT. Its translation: CASSVAGTSTGELFF.

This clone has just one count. This CDR3 is CASSLEAGNIQYF. In nucleotides, the CDR3 is TGCGCCAGCAGCTTGGAGGCGGGGAACATTCAGTACTTC. The V call is TRBV5-1, the J call TRBJ2-4; tentatively, D is TRBD2 (6 bases). Trimming shortened V by 0 bases and J by 7 bases, and 8 bases separated the two germline ends. Per the germline V gene, CDR1 is SGHRS and CDR2 is YFSETQ. The CDR3 has 13 amino acids.

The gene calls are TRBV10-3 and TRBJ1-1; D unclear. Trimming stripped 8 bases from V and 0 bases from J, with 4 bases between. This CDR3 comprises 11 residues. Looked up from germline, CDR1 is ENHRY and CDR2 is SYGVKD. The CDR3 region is CAIRVNTEAFF. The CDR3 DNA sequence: TGTGCCATCCGGGTGAACACTGAAGCTTTCTTT.

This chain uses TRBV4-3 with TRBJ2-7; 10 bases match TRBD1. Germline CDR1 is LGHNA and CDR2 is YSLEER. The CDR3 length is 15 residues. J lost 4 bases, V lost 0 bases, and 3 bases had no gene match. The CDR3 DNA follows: TGCGCCAGCAGCCAAGACTGGGACAGGGGATACGAGCAGTACTTC. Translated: CASSQDWDRGYEQYF.

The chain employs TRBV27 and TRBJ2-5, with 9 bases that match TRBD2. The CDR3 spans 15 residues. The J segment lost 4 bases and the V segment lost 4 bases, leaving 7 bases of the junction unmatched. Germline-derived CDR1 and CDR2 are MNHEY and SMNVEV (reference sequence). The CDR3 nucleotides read TGTGCCAGCAGTTACTTGGCGGGAGGGAGAGAGACCCAGTACTTC. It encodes CASSYLAGGRETQYF.

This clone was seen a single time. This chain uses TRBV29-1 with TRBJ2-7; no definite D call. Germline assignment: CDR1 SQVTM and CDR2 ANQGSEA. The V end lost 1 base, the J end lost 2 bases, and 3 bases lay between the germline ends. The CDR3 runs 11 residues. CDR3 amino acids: CSVEATYEQYF. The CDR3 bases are TGCAGCGTTGAAGCAACCTACGAGCAGTACTTC.